The source of this TCR beta chain is a study of T cell repertoires in aging, cancer and after chemotherapy. Overall study results and limits: Untreated cancer patients had significantly lower blood TCR diversity than age-matched healthy donors.

Amplification of TCR beta used genomic DNA extracted from peripheral blood. This clonotype is categorized as medium-sized (0.01 to 0.1%). Its antigen is not identified. Rearranged V-D-J TRB sequences were amplified with a mixed TRB-A/B primer pool. TCRdb recomputed calls from the multiplex PCR reads with MiXCR, one row per CDR3 protein. Of over 10,000 distinct CDR3 sequences listed, roughly a quarter are singletons. The CDR3 sequence is 13 residues long. In germline, CDR1 is MNHEY, CDR2 SVGAGI. The germline V and J ends were trimmed by 6 bases and 6 bases, with 14 bases remaining between them. V gene TRBV6-5 combines with J gene TRBJ1-1; TRBD1 might be the D (5 bases). Sequencing was done on a sample of blood. The source of this sequence is a human donor in good health. The CDR3 nucleotides read TGTGCCAGCAGCCCTGAGAAAGGGGCTGAAGCTTTCTTT. Translating gives CASSPEKGAEAFF.